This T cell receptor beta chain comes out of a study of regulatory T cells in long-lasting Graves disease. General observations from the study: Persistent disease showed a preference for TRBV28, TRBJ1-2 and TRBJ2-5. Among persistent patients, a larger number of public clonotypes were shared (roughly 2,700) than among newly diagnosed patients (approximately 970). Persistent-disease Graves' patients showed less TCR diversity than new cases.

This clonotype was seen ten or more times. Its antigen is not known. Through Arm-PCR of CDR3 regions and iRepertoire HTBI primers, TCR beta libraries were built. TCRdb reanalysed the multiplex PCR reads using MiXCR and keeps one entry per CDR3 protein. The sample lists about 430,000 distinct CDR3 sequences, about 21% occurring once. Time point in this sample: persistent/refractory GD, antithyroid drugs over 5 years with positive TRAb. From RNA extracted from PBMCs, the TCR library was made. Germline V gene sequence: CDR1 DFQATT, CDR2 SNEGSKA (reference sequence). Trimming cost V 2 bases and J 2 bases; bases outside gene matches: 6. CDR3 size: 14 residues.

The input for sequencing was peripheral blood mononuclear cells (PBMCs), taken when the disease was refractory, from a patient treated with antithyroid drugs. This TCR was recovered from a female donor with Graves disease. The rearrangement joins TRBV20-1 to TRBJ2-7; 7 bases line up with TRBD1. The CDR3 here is CSARWGQGAYEQYF. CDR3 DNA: TGCAGTGCTAGATGGGGGCAGGGGGCCTACGAGCAGTACTTC.